This is a list of T cell receptor beta chains from one sample in a study of a mutant IDH1 vaccine in newly diagnosed glioma. Clones were read by immunoSEQ multiplex PCR, and TCRdb kept only the in-frame ones, dropping some. The sample yields about 98,000 clones, 80% to 90% seen once. The source was PBMCs, collected from a glioma patient treated with radiotherapy, temozolomide or both. The receptors stem from a woman aged 50 to 60 with glioma. The CDR3 runs from the conserved cysteine through the conserved F or W. A D gene is named only where the DNA matches it firmly. For some rows the clone size is stated as once, few or many, or as a class when expanded; others skip it.

v_call	d_call	j_call	clone_size	cdr3_length	cdr3_aa	cdr3_nt
TRBV19	-	TRBJ2-7	-	13	CASSTARGNEQYF	TGTGCCAGTAGTACGGCGAGAGGTAACGAGCAGTACTTC
TRBV6-5	-	TRBJ1-1	-	14	CASSQRPGTKEAFF	TGTGCCAGCAGCCAAAGACCGGGCACCAAAGAAGCTTTCTTT
TRBV7-9	-	TRBJ1-1	-	15	CASSLTRDSLVDAFF	TGTGCCAGCAGCTTAACCCGGGACTCCCTGGTTGACGCTTTCTTT
TRBV5-8	-	TRBJ2-7	-	12	CASSFWEYEQYF	TGTGCCAGCAGCTTTTGGGAGTACGAGCAGTACTTC
TRBV28	-	TRBJ2-2	once	15	CASSLGGDSTGELFF	TGTGCCAGCAGTTTGGGCGGAGACAGCACCGGGGAGCTGTTTTTT
TRBV7-3	TRBD2	TRBJ2-2	-	16	CASSLGPGLAGGELFF	TGTGCCAGCAGCTTAGGGCCGGGACTAGCGGGAGGGGAGCTGTTTTTT
TRBV19	-	TRBJ1-5	-	15	CASSTLAGGNQPQHF	TGTGCCAGTAGTACCCTGGCAGGCGGCAATCAGCCCCAGCATTTT
TRBV4-3	TRBD2	TRBJ2-7	-	15	CASSHGTSGTYEQYF	TGCGCCAGCAGCCATGGGACTAGCGGGACCTACGAGCAGTACTTC
TRBV5-1	TRBD1	TRBJ2-2	-	16	CASRRDRVVMTGELFF	TGCGCCAGCAGACGAGACAGGGTGGTTATGACCGGGGAGCTGTTTTTT
TRBV11-1	TRBD1	TRBJ2-7	-	13	CASQHRGSYEQYF	TGTGCCAGCCAACACAGGGGCTCCTACGAGCAGTACTTC
TRBV10-3	TRBD2	TRBJ2-1	-	15	CAISELGLGIDEQFF	TGTGCCATCAGTGAGCTGGGACTAGGGATCGATGAGCAGTTCTTC
TRBV19	TRBD2	TRBJ2-1	-	17	CASSPGLAGTGWDEQFF	TGTGCCAGTAGTCCGGGACTAGCGGGGACAGGGTGGGATGAGCAGTTCTTC
TRBV7-9	-	TRBJ2-1	-	16	CASSLITGAGSNEQFF	TGTGCCAGCAGCTTAATAACGGGAGCTGGGAGCAATGAGCAGTTCTTC
TRBV11-2	TRBD2	TRBJ2-7	-	16	CASSSRGLAGAYEQYF	TGTGCCAGCAGCTCGCGGGGACTAGCGGGAGCCTACGAGCAGTACTTC
TRBV7-8	TRBD2	TRBJ2-1	-	15	CASSRTSGSGDEQFF	TGTGCCAGCAGCAGGACTAGCGGGAGTGGGGATGAGCAGTTCTTC
TRBV6-4	-	TRBJ1-2	-	13	CASSASGNYGYTF	TGTGCCAGCAGTGCCTCGGGTAACTATGGCTACACCTTC
TRBV6-4	-	TRBJ2-3	-	15	CASSVSHSSTDTQYF	TGTGCCAGCAGTGTCAGCCACAGCAGCACAGATACGCAGTATTTT
TRBV5-1	-	TRBJ1-1	-	15	CASSLTGTENTEAFF	TGCGCCAGCAGCTTAACAGGGACGGAGAACACTGAAGCTTTCTTT